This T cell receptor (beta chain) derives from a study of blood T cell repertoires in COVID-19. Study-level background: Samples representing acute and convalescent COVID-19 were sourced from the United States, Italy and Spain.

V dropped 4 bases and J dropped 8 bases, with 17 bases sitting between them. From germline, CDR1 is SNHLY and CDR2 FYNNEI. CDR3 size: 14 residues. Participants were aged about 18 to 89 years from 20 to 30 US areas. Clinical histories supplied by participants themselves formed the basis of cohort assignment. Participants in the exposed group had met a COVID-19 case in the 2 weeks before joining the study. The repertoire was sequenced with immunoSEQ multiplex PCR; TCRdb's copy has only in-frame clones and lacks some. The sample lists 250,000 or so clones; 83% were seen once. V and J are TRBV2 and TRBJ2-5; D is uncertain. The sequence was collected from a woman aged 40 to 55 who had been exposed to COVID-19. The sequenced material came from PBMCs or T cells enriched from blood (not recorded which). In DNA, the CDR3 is TGTGCCAGCAGTGTACAGCATGGGCCAGAAACCCAGTACTTC. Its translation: CASSVQHGPETQYF.